This T cell receptor (beta chain) was recorded in a study of CD8 T cells in ankylosing spondylitis. General study points: There was reportedly significant enrichment of clones that were disease-linked in matched ankylosing spondylitis synovial fluid. CD8+ cells made up the disease-linked clones, which were relatively rare in peripheral blood.

For TCR beta, libraries came from quantitative 5'-RACE with molecular barcodes. TCRdb re-analysed the 5' RACE reads in MiXCR, keeping a single row per CDR3 protein. The sample carries a few hundred thousand distinct CDR3 sequences, approximately 24% recorded once. This clonotype has more than one count but fewer than ten. Its specificity is unknown. Sequencing was carried out using blood, either unsorted or a sorted T cell fraction (not recorded which). The source is a male donor with ankylosing spondylitis or in good health (not recorded which).

CDR3 coding DNA: TGCAGTGCTTCACTCTCGGGGGAGCAGTACTTC. It specifies CSASLSGEQYF. The V and J genes are TRBV20-1 and TRBJ2-7, with D possibly being TRBD2 (5 bases). Germline values: CDR1 DFQATT, CDR2 SNEGSKA (reference sequence). The length of the CDR3 is 11 residues. V was clipped by 5 bases and J by 7 bases, with 12 bases between them.